This T cell receptor beta chain is drawn from a study of T cell responses to AZD1222 COVID-19 vaccine. This clone was recorded once. Its cognate antigen is unknown. The assay was immunoSEQ multiplex PCR, and TCRdb's table has in-frame clones only and misses some. The sample lists 40,000 to 65,000 clones, approximately 88% seen once, with 25% to 30% in the top ten. Study-level results: Two AZD1222 doses significantly raised spike-specific TCR breadth and depth over controls. At study baseline, merely six AZD1222 recipients were seropositive. The peak T cell response came first, and repertoires were sampled only after it.

CDR1 is SGHAT, CDR2 FQNNGV, per germline. The CDR3 runs to 14 residues. The trim removed 2 bases at V and 11 bases at J, leaving 9 bases unmatched. The J gene is TRBJ1-1, the V gene TRBV11-2; 9 bases are a match to TRBD1. The receptor comes from an adult in good health. Material: peripheral blood, obtained on day 0 of AZD1222 vaccination. DNA of the CDR3: TGTGCCAGCAGCTTATGGGACAGGGCGCGTTATGCTTTCTTT. Translation gives CASSLWDRARYAFF.